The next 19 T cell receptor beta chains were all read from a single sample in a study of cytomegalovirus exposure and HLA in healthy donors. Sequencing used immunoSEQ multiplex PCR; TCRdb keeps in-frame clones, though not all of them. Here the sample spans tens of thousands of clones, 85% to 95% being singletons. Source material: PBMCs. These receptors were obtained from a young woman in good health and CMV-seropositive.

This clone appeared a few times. The CDR3 spells CASSPQSIGAYEQYF. Written as DNA, the CDR3 is TGTGCCAGCAGCCCCCAGTCGATCGGAGCCTACGAGCAGTACTTC. The chain employs TRBV7-2 and TRBJ2-7, with D unresolved. Germline assignment: CDR1 SGHTA and CDR2 FQGNSA. V was pared by 5 bases and J by 2 bases, with 16 bases between. The CDR3 sequence is 15 residues long.

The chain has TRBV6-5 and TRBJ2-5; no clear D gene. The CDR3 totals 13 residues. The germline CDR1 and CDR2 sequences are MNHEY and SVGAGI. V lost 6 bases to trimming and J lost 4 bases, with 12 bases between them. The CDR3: CASSRNPGETQYF. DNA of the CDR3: TGTGCCAGCAGCCGCAATCCGGGAGAGACCCAGTACTTC.

The CDR3: CASTYRGLVADTQYF. In DNA form, the CDR3 reads TGTGCCAGCACTTACCGAGGGCTAGTGGCTGATACGCAGTATTTT. The J gene is TRBJ2-3, the V gene TRBV5-6; tentatively, D is TRBD2 (5 bases). V lost 6 bases and J lost 6, with 20 bases in between. This CDR3 region has 15 residues. Germline V gives CDR1 SGHDT, CDR2 YYEEEE. The variable domain in full, with the rest retrieved from reference TRBV5-6 and TRBJ2-3, is DAGVTQSPTHLIKTRGQQVTLRCSPKSGHDTVSWYQQALGQGPQFIFQYYEEEERQRGNFPDRFSGHQFPNYSSELNVNALLLGDSALYLCASTYRGLVADTQYFGPGTRLTVL.

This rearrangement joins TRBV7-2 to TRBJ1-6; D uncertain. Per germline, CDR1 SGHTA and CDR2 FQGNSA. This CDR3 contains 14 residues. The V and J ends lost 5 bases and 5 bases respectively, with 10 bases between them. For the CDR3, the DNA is TGTGCCAGCAGCCGGGAACCGAATAATTCACCCCTCCACTTT. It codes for CASSREPNNSPLHF.

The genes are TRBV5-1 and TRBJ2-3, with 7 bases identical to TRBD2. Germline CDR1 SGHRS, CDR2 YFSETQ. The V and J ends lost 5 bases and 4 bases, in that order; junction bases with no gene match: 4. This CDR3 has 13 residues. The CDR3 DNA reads TGCGCCAGCAGAATGGGGAGGGCAGATACGCAGTATTTT. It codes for CASRMGRADTQYF.

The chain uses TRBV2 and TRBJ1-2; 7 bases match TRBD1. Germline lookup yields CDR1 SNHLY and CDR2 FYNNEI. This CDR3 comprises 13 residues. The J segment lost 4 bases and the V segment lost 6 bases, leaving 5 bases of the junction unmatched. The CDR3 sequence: CASRLGQLYGYTF. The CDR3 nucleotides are TGTGCCAGCAGGTTGGGACAGCTCTATGGCTACACCTTC.

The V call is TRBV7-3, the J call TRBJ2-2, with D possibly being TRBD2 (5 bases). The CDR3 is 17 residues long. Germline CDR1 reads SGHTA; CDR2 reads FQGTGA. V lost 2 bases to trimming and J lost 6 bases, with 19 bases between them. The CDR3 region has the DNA TGTGCCAGCAGCTTATCCCCCCCCTTGGGGAGCTCCGGGGAGCTGTTTTTT. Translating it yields CASSLSPPLGSSGELFF.

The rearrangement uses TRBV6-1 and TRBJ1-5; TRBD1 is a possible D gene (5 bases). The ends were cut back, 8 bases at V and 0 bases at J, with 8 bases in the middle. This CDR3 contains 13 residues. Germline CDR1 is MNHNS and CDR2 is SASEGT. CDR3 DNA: TGTGCCAGCTCCAGGGATAGCAATCAGCCCCAGCATTTT. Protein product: CASSRDSNQPQHF.

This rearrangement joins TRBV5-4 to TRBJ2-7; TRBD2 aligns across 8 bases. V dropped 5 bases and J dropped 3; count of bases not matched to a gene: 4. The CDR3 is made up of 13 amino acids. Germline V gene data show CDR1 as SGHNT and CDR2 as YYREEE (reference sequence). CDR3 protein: CASRKAGVYEQYF. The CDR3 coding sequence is TGTGCCAGCAGAAAAGCGGGAGTCTACGAGCAGTACTTC.

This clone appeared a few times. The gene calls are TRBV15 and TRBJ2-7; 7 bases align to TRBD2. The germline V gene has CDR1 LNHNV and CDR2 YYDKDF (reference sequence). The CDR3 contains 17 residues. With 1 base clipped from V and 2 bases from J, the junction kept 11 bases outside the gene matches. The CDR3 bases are TGTGCCACCAGCAGAGGACTAGCCGATATACAAACCTACGAGCAGTACTTC. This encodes CATSRGLADIQTYEQYF.

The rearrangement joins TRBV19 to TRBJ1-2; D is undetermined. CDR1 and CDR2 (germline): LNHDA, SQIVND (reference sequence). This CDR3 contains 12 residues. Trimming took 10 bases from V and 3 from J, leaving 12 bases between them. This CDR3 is CANLPEDYGYTF. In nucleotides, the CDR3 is TGTGCCAATCTCCCGGAGGACTATGGCTACACCTTC.

The CDR3 spells CASSLQSQGYGELFF. CDR3 bases: TGTGCCAGCAGTTTGCAAAGTCAGGGTTACGGGGAGCTGTTTTTT. This chain connects TRBV6-5 to TRBJ2-2, with D perhaps matching TRBD1 (5 bases). CDR3 length: 15 amino acids. Per the germline V gene, CDR1 is MNHEY and CDR2 is SVGAGI. V lost 4 bases, J lost 7 bases, and 16 bases lay in between.

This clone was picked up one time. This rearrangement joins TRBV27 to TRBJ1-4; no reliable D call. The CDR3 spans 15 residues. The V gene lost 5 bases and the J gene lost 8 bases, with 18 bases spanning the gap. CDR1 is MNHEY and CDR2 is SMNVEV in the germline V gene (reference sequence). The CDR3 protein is CASSPAPVSGEKLFF. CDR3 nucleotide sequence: TGTGCCAGCAGTCCCGCCCCCGTCTCGGGAGAAAAACTGTTTTTT.

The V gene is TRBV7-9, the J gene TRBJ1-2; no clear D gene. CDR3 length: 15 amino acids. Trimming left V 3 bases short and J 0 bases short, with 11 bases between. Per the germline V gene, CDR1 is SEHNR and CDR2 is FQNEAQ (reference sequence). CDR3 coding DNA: TGTGCCAGCAGCTTCCTGACTGCGACTAACTATGGCTACACCTTC. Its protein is CASSFLTATNYGYTF.

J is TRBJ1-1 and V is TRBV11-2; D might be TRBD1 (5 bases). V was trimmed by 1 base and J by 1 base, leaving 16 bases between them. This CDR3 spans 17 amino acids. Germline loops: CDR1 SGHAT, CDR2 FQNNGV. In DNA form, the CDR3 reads TGTGCCAGCAGCTTAGTGTCTTGGGGCCACAGGAACACTGAAGCTTTCTTT. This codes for CASSLVSWGHRNTEAFF.

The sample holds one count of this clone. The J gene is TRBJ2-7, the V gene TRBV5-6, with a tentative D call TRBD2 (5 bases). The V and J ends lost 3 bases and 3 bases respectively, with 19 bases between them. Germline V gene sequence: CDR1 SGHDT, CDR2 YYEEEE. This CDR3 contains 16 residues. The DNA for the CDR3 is TGTGCCAGCAGCTCTCGGCCGGGAACTCCTCTCTACGAGCAGTACTTC. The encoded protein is CASSSRPGTPLYEQYF.

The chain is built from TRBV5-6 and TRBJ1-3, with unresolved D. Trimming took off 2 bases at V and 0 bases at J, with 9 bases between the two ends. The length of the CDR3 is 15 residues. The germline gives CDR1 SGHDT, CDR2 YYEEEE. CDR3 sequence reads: CASSFRVFSGNTIYF. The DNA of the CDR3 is TGTGCCAGCAGCTTCCGCGTCTTCTCTGGAAACACCATATATTTT.

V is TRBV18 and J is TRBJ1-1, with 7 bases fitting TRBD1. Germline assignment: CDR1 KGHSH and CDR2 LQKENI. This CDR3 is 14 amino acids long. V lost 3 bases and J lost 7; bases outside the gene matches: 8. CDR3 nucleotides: TGTGCCAGCTCACCGACAGGGTTTCTGGTTGAAGCTTTCTTT. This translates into CASSPTGFLVEAFF.

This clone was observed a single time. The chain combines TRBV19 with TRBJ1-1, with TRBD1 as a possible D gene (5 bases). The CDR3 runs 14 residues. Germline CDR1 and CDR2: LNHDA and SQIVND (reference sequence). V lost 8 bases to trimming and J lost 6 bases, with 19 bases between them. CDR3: CASWAGEGPSEAFF. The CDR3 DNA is TGTGCCAGTTGGGCCGGGGAGGGGCCTTCTGAAGCTTTCTTT.